This T cell receptor beta chain emerged from a study of PD-1 blockade in mismatch repair-deficient tumors listed by TCRdb under 2017. A note on the overall study: The trial enrolled some 90 consecutive patients with some twelve mismatch repair-deficient cancer types between 2013 and 2016, all previously treated and progressing. Tumor-associated T cell clones were tracked in the peripheral blood of patients responding to PD-1 blockade by deep sequencing of TCR CDR3 regions.

This clone has ten or more counts. Its antigen has not been determined. Base qualities are not provided; no much larger clone lies one nucleotide away. Unmatched junction bases come to 6, with V trimmed by 4 bases and J by 7 bases. CDR1 and CDR2 were assigned from the germline V gene as MNHNS and SASEGT. The CDR3 starts with the cysteine, ends with the phenylalanine, and has 14 residues. Of all the DNA, just the CDR3 is kept, 42 bases in frame from base 1. Mismatch repair deficiency in every enrolled patient was established by polymerase chain reaction or immunohistochemistry. TCR sequencing was carried out for a few patients who responded to pembrolizumab therapy. The phase II trial prospectively evaluated PD-1 blockade with pembrolizumab in advanced mismatch repair-deficient cancers, independent of tissue of origin. Peripheral blood T cell samples were gathered serially, both before PD-1 blockade started and at multiple time points afterward. The timing of each blood sample was reported as weeks after the first dose of pembrolizumab.

General study outcomes and caveats: Tumor-resident clones, often undetectable in blood before treatment, expanded rapidly after pembrolizumab and then contracted, generally before radiologic responses.

Libraries were constructed by the immunoSEQ multiplex PCR assay. This immuneACCESS table, as held by TCRdb, lists in-frame sequences with V and J called but not all clones. Of the missing ones, under half trace to an unresolved V gene in checked studies; the others have no known cause. The sample data list roughly 130,000 clones, and about nine tenths of these were observed just once. The biggest ten clones account for approximately 12% of the sample. The sample consisted of peripheral blood, taken approximately 72 weeks after starting pembrolizumab. The origin of this receptor is an adult with mismatch repair-deficient cancer. The rearrangement combines TRBV6-1 with TRBJ2-7, with 11 bases in between that match TRBD1. CDR3 reads: CASSAGTGGQEQYF. The DNA sequence is TGTGCCAGCAGTGCCGGGACAGGGGGTCAGGAGCAGTACTTC.